The TCR beta chain described here comes from a study of follicular helper T cells after annual influenza vaccination. Noted time point: 2015-2016 season, 7 days after influenza vaccination. Clones were sequenced by immunoSEQ multiplex PCR, and TCRdb holds only the in-frame ones, with some missing. The table shows some 9,600 clones, with roughly 80% occurring only once. Trimming took 1 base from V and 8 from J, leaving 9 bases between them. Per the germline V gene, CDR1 is SGHTS and CDR2 is YDEGEE. CDR3 size: 12 residues. The sequences come from CXCR5+ CD38- circulating T follicular helper cells from blood, collected 7 days after influenza vaccination. As for subset: circulating Tfh, non-naive CD4+CXCR5+PD-1+ (ICOS+CD38+ or ICOS-CD38-). The J gene is TRBJ1-1, the V gene TRBV5-8; TRBD1 is a possible D gene (5 bases). The sequence was obtained from an adult who received the influenza vaccine. This CDR3 reads CASSLIREEAFF. The CDR3 DNA reads as TGTGCCAGCAGCTTGATCAGGGAAGAAGCTTTCTTT.